The 23 T cell receptor beta chains given below trace back to one sample, sequenced in a study of T-cell memory formation after mild COVID-19. From the 5' RACE reads, TCRdb called clonotypes with MiXCR, one entry per CDR3 protein. This table holds about 350,000 distinct CDR3 sequences, approximately 22% found once. Material for sequencing was PBMCs or a T cell subset sorted from them (not recorded which). These TCRs come from a man aged 18 to 30 who had mild COVID-19 (a few samples of this study predate the infection). Cell type and time point are not known.

V usage is TRBV29-1 and J usage is TRBJ1-1, with no clear D. The CDR3 contains 12 residues. Trimming removed 0 bases from V and 6 bases from J, with 8 bases in between. CDR1 and CDR2 (germline): SQVTM, ANQGSEA. The CDR3 loop is CSVEDLVAEAFF. The DNA of the CDR3 is TGCAGCGTTGAAGATTTGGTGGCTGAAGCTTTCTTT.

The gene calls are TRBV5-1 and TRBJ1-6, with D hard to call. Germline V gene data show CDR1 as SGHRS and CDR2 as YFSETQ. The germline V and J ends were trimmed by 0 bases and 6 bases, with 16 bases remaining between them. This CDR3 spans 17 amino acids. DNA of the CDR3: TGCGCCAGCAGCTTGGTGGGGATAGGTTTTCCTAATTCACCCCTCCACTTT. It encodes CASSLVGIGFPNSPLHF. Combining the CDR3 with reference TRBV5-1 and TRBJ1-6 gives the whole variable domain KAGVTQTPRYLIKTRGQQVTLSCSPISGHRSVSWYQQTPGQGLQFLFEYFSETQRNKGNFPGRFSGRQFSNSRSEMNVSTLELGDSALYLCASSLVGIGFPNSPLHFGNGTRLTVT.

This clonotype has more than one count but fewer than ten. The J gene is TRBJ1-4, the V gene TRBV11-2; 7 nucleotides match TRBD1. Unmatched junction bases numbered 8, after V lost 5 bases and J lost 5 bases. CDR3 length: 15 amino acids. In germline, CDR1 is SGHAT, CDR2 FQNNGV. As DNA, the CDR3 is TGTGCCAGCAGCCTTATCCGGACAGGCAATGAAAAACTGTTTTTT. It yields the protein CASSLIRTGNEKLFF.

This clonotype was detected only a few times. This sequence joins TRBV15 and TRBJ1-2; 9 bases align to TRBD1. The CDR3 loop spans 13 amino acids. Germline V gives CDR1 LNHNV, CDR2 YYDKDF (reference sequence). The J segment lost 5 bases and the V segment lost 5 bases, leaving 3 bases of the junction unmatched. The CDR3 reads CATSPDRGYGYTF. As DNA, the CDR3 is TGTGCCACCAGCCCGGACAGGGGTTATGGCTACACCTTC.

There are a few counts of this clonotype. This chain links TRBV7-8 with TRBJ2-3; D possibly uses TRBD1 or TRBD2 (5 bases each). Looked up from germline, CDR1 is SGHVS and CDR2 is FQNEAQ. CDR3 size: 17 residues. Trimming took 4 bases from V and 2 from J, leaving 19 bases between them. CDR3 sequence reads: CASSSVLGGPNTDTQYF. The CDR3, as DNA: TGTGCCAGCAGCTCCGTTCTTGGGGGACCAAACACAGATACGCAGTATTTT.

The J gene is TRBJ2-3, the V gene TRBV20-1; 7 bases match TRBD2. The CDR3 is made up of 16 amino acids. The junction had 12 bases not matched to a gene; V was cut back by 3 bases and J by 3 bases. Germline V gene sequence: CDR1 DFQATT, CDR2 SNEGSKA (reference sequence). As DNA, the CDR3 is TGCAGTGCTAGCGGGGGGTCCCTCGTCTGGACAGATACGCAGTATTTT. Translating gives CSASGGSLVWTDTQYF.

The chain combines TRBV7-9 with TRBJ1-2; D gene uncertain. Germline V gene sequence: CDR1 SEHNR, CDR2 FQNEAQ (reference sequence). The CDR3 has 15 residues. V shed 1 base and J shed 0 bases, with 9 bases lying between them. The CDR3 DNA sequence: TGTGCCAGCAGCTTAGGGGCCAAAACTAACTATGGCTACACCTTC. Protein: CASSLGAKTNYGYTF.

This clonotype was seen a few times. This chain connects TRBV28 to TRBJ2-3; 8 bases align to TRBD2. Germline V gene sequence: CDR1 MDHEN, CDR2 SYDVKM. Trimming took 11 bases from V and 5 from J; bases not matched to a gene: 9. The CDR3 contains 13 residues. CDR3 in DNA: TGTGCCGGTCGCAGCGGGGGTGAAGATACGCAGTATTTT. Translated: CAGRSGGEDTQYF.

This chain uses TRBV9 with TRBJ1-2; D unclear. Germline-derived CDR1 and CDR2 are SGDLS and YYNGEE. The CDR3 totals 15 residues. V shed 0 bases and J shed 6 bases, with 15 bases lying between them. CDR3 DNA sequence: TGTGCCAGCAGCGTAGCAGAAGCAGGCTGGAATGGCTACACCTTC. Translated, it gives CASSVAEAGWNGYTF. Full variable domain (outside the CDR3, taken from reference TRBV9 and TRBJ1-2): DSGVTQTPKHLITATGQRVTLRCSPRSGDLSVYWYQQSLDQGLQFLIQYYNGEERAKGNILERFSAQQFPDLHSELNLSSLELGDSALYFCASSVAEAGWNGYTFGSGTRLTVV.

This chain uses TRBV6-5 with TRBJ2-7, with D uncertain. Trimming removed 1 base at V and 5 bases at J, with 3 bases between. Per the germline V gene, CDR1 is MNHEY and CDR2 is SVGAGI. CDR3 size: 11 residues. This CDR3 is CASSYWDEQYF. The CDR3 nucleotides read TGTGCCAGCAGTTACTGGGACGAGCAGTACTTC.

The chain joins TRBV5-1 to TRBJ2-5; maybe TRBD2 (5 bases). This CDR3 is 16 amino acids long. The V end was cut by 0 bases, the J end by 4 bases, with 16 bases between. Germline values: CDR1 SGHRS, CDR2 YFSETQ. Written as DNA, the CDR3 is TGCGCCAGCAGCTTGGCCCCGGGTGTCCGGGGAGAGACCCAGTACTTC. This translates into CASSLAPGVRGETQYF.

The chain couples TRBV9 to TRBJ1-5, with D unresolved. The ends were cut back, 1 base at V and 5 bases at J, with 10 bases in the middle. Per the germline V gene, CDR1 is SGDLS and CDR2 is YYNGEE. CDR3 length: 14 amino acids. CDR3 in amino acids: CASSVWGEDQPQHF. DNA of the CDR3: TGTGCCAGCAGCGTATGGGGAGAGGATCAGCCCCAGCATTTT.

This clonotype was detected a few times. The chain joins TRBV6-5 to TRBJ1-6; D call uncertain. From germline, CDR1 is MNHEY and CDR2 SVGAGI. Trimming shortened V by 6 bases and J by 9 bases, and 9 bases separated the two germline ends. The CDR3 runs 12 residues. The DNA for the CDR3 is TGTGCCAGCAGACTCGCGGGTTCACCCCTCCACTTT. As protein: CASRLAGSPLHF.

This clonotype was seen more than once but under ten times. The rearrangement links TRBV28 to TRBJ2-7, with a possible D match to TRBD1 (5 bases). The CDR3 length is 12 residues. The V gene lost 7 bases and the J gene lost 3 bases, with 10 bases spanning the gap. Germline CDR1 and CDR2: MDHEN and SYDVKM. This CDR3 reads CASTSGNYEQYV. The CDR3 nucleotides read TGTGCCAGCACCTCAGGGAACTACGAGCAGTACGTC.

This clonotype was detected a few times. V is TRBV20-1 and J is TRBJ2-3, with 9 nucleotides matching TRBD1. The CDR3 loop spans 14 amino acids. Germline V gene data show CDR1 as DFQATT and CDR2 as SNEGSKA (reference sequence). The trim removed 4 bases at V and 5 bases at J, leaving 7 bases unmatched. CDR3 DNA: TGCAGTGCTACCGGGACAGGGTCCAAAGATACGCAGTATTTT. As protein: CSATGTGSKDTQYF.

A few counts support this clonotype. V and J are TRBV7-2 and TRBJ2-1, with a tentative D call TRBD1 (6 bases). V lost 5 bases to trimming and J lost 4 bases, with 18 bases between them. This CDR3 has 16 amino acids. The V gene's germline CDR1 is SGHTA and CDR2 FQGNSA. The CDR3 DNA sequence: TGTGCCAGCAGCCCGTTCGGTACCAGGGGTTACAATGAGCAGTTCTTC. Translation gives CASSPFGTRGYNEQFF.

This clonotype has only a few counts. The CDR3 sequence: CSARPGNQPQHF. The CDR3 DNA is TGCAGTGCTAGACCCGGGAATCAGCCCCAGCATTTT. The V and J genes are TRBV20-1 and TRBJ1-5; D remains unclear. V gave up 2 bases and J gave up 4 bases, with 6 bases separating them. The CDR3 runs 12 residues. CDR1 is DFQATT, CDR2 SNEGSKA, per germline (reference sequence).

This clonotype was observed a handful of times. V and J are TRBV4-2 and TRBJ1-4; tentatively, D is TRBD1 (6 bases). From germline, CDR1 is LGHNA and CDR2 YNFKEQ. V was clipped by 5 bases and J by 10 bases, with 14 bases between them. The CDR3 length is 13 residues. CDR3 sequence: CASSSSGVGKLFF. CDR3 nucleotide sequence: TGTGCCAGCAGCTCGTCAGGGGTTGGAAAACTGTTTTTT.

This clonotype came up many times. The chain links TRBV6-5 to TRBJ2-2, with D perhaps TRBD1 (5 bases). V shed 7 bases and J shed 5 bases, with 14 bases lying between them. Germline CDR1 MNHEY, CDR2 SVGAGI. The CDR3 extends over 14 amino acids. Here the CDR3 reads CASTQGGSTGELFF. The CDR3 DNA follows: TGTGCCAGCACCCAGGGTGGGTCGACCGGGGAGCTGTTTTTT.

The J gene is TRBJ2-7, the V gene TRBV4-3; possibly TRBD1 for D (6 bases). The CDR3 contains 17 residues. The germline V gene has CDR1 LGHNA and CDR2 YSLEER. Trimming removed 1 base at V and 0 bases at J, with 16 bases between. The CDR3 nucleotides are TGCGCCAGCAGCCAAGCAGTTCGACAGGCCTACTCCTACGAGCAGTACTTC. Amino acid sequence: CASSQAVRQAYSYEQYF.

This chain uses TRBV2 with TRBJ1-2; 11 bases match TRBD1. This CDR3 has 17 residues. The germline V gene has CDR1 SNHLY and CDR2 FYNNEI. J gave up 6 bases and V 4 bases, and 13 bases lay outside the gene matches. The CDR3 DNA reads as TGTGCCAGCAGTGCCCGGGACAGGGGGAGTTGGGACGATGGCTACACCTTC. Its translation: CASSARDRGSWDDGYTF.

This clonotype was seen a single time. This chain links TRBV7-2 with TRBJ1-5; no firm D call. Deletions cut 0 bases from V and 5 bases from J, with 8 bases between. This CDR3 comprises 14 residues. Germline CDR1 and CDR2: SGHTA and FQGNSA. CDR3 coding DNA: TGTGCCAGCAGCTTAGCCCGCAACGATCAGCCCCAGCATTTT. It encodes CASSLARNDQPQHF.

The chain has TRBV5-1 and TRBJ2-7; tentatively, D is TRBD2 (5 bases). Deletions cut 4 bases from V and 11 bases from J, with 16 bases between. The CDR3 is made up of 12 amino acids. The germline CDR1 and CDR2 sequences are SGHRS and YFSETQ. The DNA for the CDR3 is TGCGCCAGCAGCCGCGGGCCAAAGGGCAAGTACGTC. Its translation is CASSRGPKGKYV.